This T cell receptor (beta chain) emerged from a study of T cell responses to AZD1222 COVID-19 vaccine (dated by TCRdb to the early 2020s). For the wider study: AZD1222 recipients whose second dose came at about 4 weeks and those whose second dose came at about 12 weeks were combined into one group, since spike-specific TCR depth and breadth did not differ between the two schedules. TCR sequencing was performed for roughly 250 trial participants, of whom roughly 200 were given two doses of AZD1222 and some 25 were given two doses of MenACWY control vaccine. Trial participants were enrolled by age into subgroups of 18-55, 56-69 and 70-plus years, and around 150, 28 and 57 TCR-sequenced participants, respectively, were included in these subgroups. Findings and caveats that apply to the study as a whole: Epitopes outside the regions mutated in the B.1.351 and B.1.1.7 variants were reportedly recognized by nearly half of the unique spike-specific TCRs. After two AZD1222 doses, both the breadth and the depth of spike-specific TCRs were significantly higher than at day 0 and than in MenACWY recipients. CD4 TCRs associated with the vaccine covered the entire spike protein, and the dominant responses were in regions 160-218 and 743-854. In the small 56-69-year group, the increase in depth fell short of significance, most likely because of low power. Only a handful of AZD1222 recipients were SARS-CoV-2 seropositive at baseline, limiting conclusions about previously exposed vaccinees. Most participants were white British and females outnumbered males, and the authors suggested that clonal diversity may have been underestimated. Because no day 14 peak-response samples were available, repertoires were characterized only after the peak T cell response.

The CDR3 regions of human TCRbeta chains were subjected to immunosequencing. The source study handled its data this way. TCRs in the repertoires were compared against a reference library of SARS-CoV-2-specific TCRs that had been generated with the MIRA antigen-specificity platform. Breadth meant the fraction of unique TCRs that were SARS-CoV-2-associated, whereas depth meant the fraction of total T cells that were SARS-CoV-2-associated. Using the MIRA data, each spike-specific TCR was assigned both to the spike region to which the TCR was reactive and to a CD4 or CD8 class. Log10-transformed breadth and depth values were compared by one-way ANOVA with Sidak's multiple comparisons tests. Not all clones reach the TCRdb copy of this immuneACCESS table, which keeps in-frame sequences only. Checked studies attribute under half of the gap to unresolved V genes and leave the rest unexplained. The DNA gave D and trimming, while V, J and clone size come from that table. This sample gives 58,000 or so clones in total; 84% of them show up just once. The top ten clonotypes cover about 7% of the sample.

The germline V gene gives CDR1 as MNHEY and CDR2 as SVGEGT. V is reduced by 5 bases and J by 6 bases, leaving a spacing of 22 bases between them. The CDR3 covers 16 residues, taking in both the cysteine and the phenylalanine. The retained sequence is limited to the CDR3, 48 bases, with the frame set at the first base. The time point label here, explained by the study, means: baseline before first vaccination. Samples from vaccinated people were obtained from the UK trials COV001 and COV002, which included a single-blind randomized controlled phase 2/3 trial of AZD1222 (ChAdOx1 nCoV-19) in healthy adults. For TCRbeta chain sequencing, PBMC samples were collected from trial participants at day 0 and at day 28 after the second dose. Points on this clone: No cognate antigen has been identified for it. Per-base quality was not reported, and no clone a single base away is much larger than it.

Material: peripheral blood, obtained on day 0 of AZD1222 vaccination. In this chain, TRBV6-2 or TRBV6-3 is recombined with TRBJ1-1; perhaps TRBD1 is the D gene, with 5 bases matching. This TCR came from an adult in good health. The DNA sequence reads TGTGCCAGCAGTCCCCGGGGGGGATCCGTGACAGCTGAAGCTTTCTTT. This sequence encodes CASSPRGGSVTAEAFF.